This TCR beta chain was observed in a study of T cells in Graves' hyperthyroidism and ophthalmopathy. Study-level results: The model predicted ophthalmopathy a median roughly six months before onset.

Exclusions: uncontrolled infection, other autoimmune disease, pregnancy, lactation. About this clonotype: Its antigen remains unknown.

TCR beta CDR3 regions were amplified from RNA. The HTBI primer set served for first-round RT-PCR of the TCR CDR3. TCRdb called the multiplex PCR reads again in MiXCR, with one record for every CDR3 protein. The sample holds around 350,000 distinct CDR3 sequences, around 25% seen once. Germline CDR1 SGHTA, CDR2 FQGNSA. CDR3 length equals 15 residues. V was shortened by 2 bases and J by 0 bases, with 7 bases between the two germline ends. The TCR sequence derives from a man in his fifties with Graves' hyperthyroidism. Sequencing was performed on blood. The rearrangement uses TRBV7-2 and TRBJ1-4; D is uncertain. The CDR3 sequence is CASSLRSSTNEKLFF. CDR3 DNA: TGTGCCAGCAGCTTAAGGAGCTCAACTAATGAAAAACTGTTTTTT.